This T cell receptor (beta chain) was identified during a study of blood T cell repertoires in COVID-19. Study background: COVID-19 samples from acute and convalescent phases originated in the United States, Italy and Spain. In each case, the material was cDNA or gDNA derived from T cells, B-cell-depleted T cells, or PBMCs.

Germline V lookup: CDR1 MNHEY, CDR2 SMNVEV (reference sequence). J gave up 5 bases and V 3 bases, and 4 bases lay outside the gene matches. There are 15 residues in the CDR3. Authors' methods: The authors estimated nucleated cell counts from reference gene primer amplification. Profiled with immunoSEQ multiplex PCR; TCRdb holds only in-frame clones, not every one. V and J calls and clone size are copied from that table; D and trimming were computed from the DNA. The table records some 140,000 clones, roughly 82% of them present only once. V usage is TRBV27 and J usage is TRBJ2-3, with 11 nucleotides matching TRBD2. The receptor comes from an elderly man with acute or convalescent COVID-19. The material sequenced was peripheral blood. CDR3 in DNA: TGTGCCAGCAGTTTTAGCGGGGGGGCAGGAGATACGCAGTATTTT. Translation: CASSFSGGAGDTQYF.